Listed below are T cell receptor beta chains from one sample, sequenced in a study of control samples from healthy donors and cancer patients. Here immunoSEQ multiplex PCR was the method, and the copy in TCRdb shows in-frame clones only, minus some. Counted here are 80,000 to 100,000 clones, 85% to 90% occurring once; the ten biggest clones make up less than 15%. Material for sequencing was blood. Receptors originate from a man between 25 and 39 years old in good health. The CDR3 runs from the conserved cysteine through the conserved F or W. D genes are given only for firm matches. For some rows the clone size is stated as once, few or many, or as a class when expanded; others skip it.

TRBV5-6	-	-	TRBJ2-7	CASSLGRQTYEQYF	TGTGCCAGCAGCTTGGGCAGACAGACCTACGAGCAGTACTTC
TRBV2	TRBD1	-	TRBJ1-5	CASRAGLRTGGDQPQHF	TGTGCCAGCAGGGCCGGGTTGAGGACAGGGGGCGATCAGCCCCAGCATTTT
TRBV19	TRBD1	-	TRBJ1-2	CASSIAGGQILGYTF	TGTGCCAGTAGTATCGCAGGGGGGCAGATTCTAGGCTACACCTTC
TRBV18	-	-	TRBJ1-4	CASSQTAGFTVGEKLFF	TGTGCCAGCTCACAGACTGCGGGATTTACCGTAGGTGAAAAACTGTTTTTT
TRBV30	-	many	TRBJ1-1	CAWSVEQDTEAFF	TGTGCCTGGAGTGTAGAGCAGGACACTGAAGCTTTCTTT
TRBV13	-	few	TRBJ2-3	CASSPGKADTQYF	TGTGCCAGCAGCCCTGGTAAGGCAGATACGCAGTATTTT
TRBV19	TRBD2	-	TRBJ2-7	CASSGLAAGYEQYF	TGTGCCAGTAGTGGACTAGCGGCAGGCTACGAGCAGTACTTC
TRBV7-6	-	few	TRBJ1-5	CASSLGRASNQPQHF	TGTGCCAGCAGCTTAGGCAGGGCTAGCAATCAGCCCCAGCATTTT
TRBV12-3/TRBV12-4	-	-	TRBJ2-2	CASHGNTGELFF	TGTGCCAGCCACGGAAACACCGGGGAGCTGTTTTTT
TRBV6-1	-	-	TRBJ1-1	CASSEWGETEAFF	TGTGCCAGCAGTGAATGGGGGGAAACTGAAGCTTTCTTT
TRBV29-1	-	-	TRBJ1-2	CSVDNNYGYTF	TGCAGCGTTGACAATAACTATGGCTACACCTTC
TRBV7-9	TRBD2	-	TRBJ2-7	CASSLQRESVHEQYF	TGTGCCAGCAGCTTACAGCGGGAGTCCGTCCACGAGCAGTACTTC
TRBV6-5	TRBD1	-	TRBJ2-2	CASSQRTGNTGELFF	TGTGCCAGCAGTCAAAGGACAGGGAACACCGGGGAGCTGTTTTTT
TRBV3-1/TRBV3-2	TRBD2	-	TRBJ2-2	CASSRLRGTSGSRELFF	TGTGCCAGCAGCCGCCTAAGAGGGACTAGCGGGTCACGTGAGCTGTTTTTT
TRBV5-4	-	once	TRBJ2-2	CASSPKNTGELFF	TGTGCCAGCAGCCCAAAGAACACCGGGGAGCTGTTTTTT
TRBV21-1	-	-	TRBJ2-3	CASSTYCNRGADTQYF	TGTGCCAGCAGCACATACTGCAACCGGGGGGCAGATACGCAGTATTTT
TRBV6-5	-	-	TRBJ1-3	CASVTGNSGNTIYF	TGTGCCAGCGTAACAGGAAACTCTGGAAACACCATATATTTT
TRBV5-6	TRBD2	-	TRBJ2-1	CASSTTSGSLYNEQFF	TGTGCCAGCAGTACTACTAGCGGGAGTTTATACAATGAGCAGTTCTTC
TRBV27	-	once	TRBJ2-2	CASSQRYLAGELFF	TGTGCCAGCAGCCAGCGTTACCTTGCCGGGGAGCTGTTTTTT
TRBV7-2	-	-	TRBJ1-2	CASSLGTDIYGYTF	TGTGCCAGCAGCTTAGGGACAGATATCTATGGCTACACCTTC
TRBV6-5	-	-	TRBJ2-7	CASRRQGGAWEQYF	TGTGCCAGCAGACGACAGGGAGGGGCGTGGGAGCAGTACTTC
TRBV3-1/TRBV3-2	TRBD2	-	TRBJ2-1	CASSQGSGVGNEQFF	TGTGCCAGCAGCCAAGGTAGCGGGGTGGGGAATGAGCAGTTCTTC
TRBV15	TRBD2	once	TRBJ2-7	CATSRDSGLLEQYF	TGTGCCACCAGCAGAGACTCGGGACTACTAGAGCAGTACTTC
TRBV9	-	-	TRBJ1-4	CASSRRFATNEKLFF	TGTGCCAGCAGTCGACGGTTTGCAACTAATGAAAAACTGTTTTTT
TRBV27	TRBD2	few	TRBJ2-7	CASSFNGRGYEQYF	TGTGCCAGCAGTTTCAACGGGAGGGGCTACGAGCAGTACTTC
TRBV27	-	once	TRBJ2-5	CASSLIALGETQYF	TGTGCCAGCAGTTTAATCGCCCTCGGAGAGACCCAGTACTTC
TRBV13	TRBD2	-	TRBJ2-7	CASSPGGVLTSGTYEQYF	TGTGCCAGCAGCCCGGGGGGAGTTCTGACTAGCGGTACCTACGAGCAGTACTTC
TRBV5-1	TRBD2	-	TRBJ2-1	CASSVLAGGPNFDEQFF	TGCGCCAGCAGCGTTCTAGCGGGAGGGCCTAATTTTGATGAGCAGTTCTTC
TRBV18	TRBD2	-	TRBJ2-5	CASSPPGLPKETQYF	TGTGCCAGCTCACCTCCGGGACTACCAAAAGAGACCCAGTACTTC
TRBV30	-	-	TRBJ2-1	CAWSTTYLSGAHYNEQFF	TGTGCCTGGAGTACCACCTATCTCAGCGGAGCCCATTACAATGAGCAGTTCTTC
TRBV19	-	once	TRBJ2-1	CASSTRSSHEQFF	TGTGCCAGTAGTACCAGGTCTAGCCATGAGCAGTTCTTC
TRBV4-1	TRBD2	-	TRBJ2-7	CASSFGLGGSYEQYF	TGCGCCAGCAGCTTCGGACTAGGAGGTTCCTACGAGCAGTACTTC
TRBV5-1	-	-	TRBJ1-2	CASSRKTVSYGYTF	TGCGCCAGCAGTAGAAAAACAGTCTCGTATGGCTACACCTTC
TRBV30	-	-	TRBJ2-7	CAWRQSATYEQYF	TGTGCCTGGCGTCAGTCGGCCACCTACGAGCAGTACTTC
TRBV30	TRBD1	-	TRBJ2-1	CAWSRTGVNEQFF	TGTGCCTGGAGCCGGACAGGGGTCAATGAGCAGTTCTTC
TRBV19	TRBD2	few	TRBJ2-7	CATSSGAYEQYF	TGTGCCACTTCTAGCGGCGCCTACGAGCAGTACTTC
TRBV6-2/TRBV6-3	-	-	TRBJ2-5	CASSYSRGKTQYF	TGTGCCAGCAGTTACTCGAGGGGGAAGACCCAGTACTTC
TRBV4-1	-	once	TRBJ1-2	CASSPAGPPLGYTF	TGCGCCAGCAGCCCTGCGGGACCGCCTCTCGGCTACACCTTC
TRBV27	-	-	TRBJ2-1	CASSLGGSYNEQFF	TGTGCCAGCAGTTTAGGGGGCTCCTACAATGAGCAGTTCTTC
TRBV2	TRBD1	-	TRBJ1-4	CASRRGGTGPERELFF	TGTGCCAGCAGGAGGGGGGGGACAGGCCCCGAGAGGGAACTGTTTTTT
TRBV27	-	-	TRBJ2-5	CASSLWVGETQYF	TGTGCCAGCAGTTTATGGGTCGGGGAGACCCAGTACTTC
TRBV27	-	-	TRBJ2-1	CASSLYLSEYNEQFF	TGTGCCAGCAGTTTATACTTGTCGGAATACAATGAGCAGTTCTTC